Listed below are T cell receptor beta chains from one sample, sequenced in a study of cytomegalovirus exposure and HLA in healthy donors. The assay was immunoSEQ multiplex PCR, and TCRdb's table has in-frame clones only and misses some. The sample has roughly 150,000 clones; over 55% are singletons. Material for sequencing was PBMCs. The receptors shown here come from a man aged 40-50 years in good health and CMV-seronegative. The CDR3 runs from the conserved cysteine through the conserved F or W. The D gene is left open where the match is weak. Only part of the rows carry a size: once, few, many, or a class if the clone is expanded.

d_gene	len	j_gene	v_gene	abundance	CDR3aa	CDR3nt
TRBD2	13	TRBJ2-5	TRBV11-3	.	CASSSIAGAAQYF	TGTGCCAGCAGCTCCATAGCGGGAGCGGCCCAGTACTTC
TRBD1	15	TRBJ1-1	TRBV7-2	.	CASSIGTAMNTEAFF	TGTGCCAGCAGCATCGGGACAGCCATGAACACTGAAGCTTTCTTT
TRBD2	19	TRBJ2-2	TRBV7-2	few	CASSLERGGRGALTGELFF	TGTGCCAGCAGCTTAGAGCGGGGGGGCCGGGGGGCTCTCACCGGGGAGCTGTTTTTT
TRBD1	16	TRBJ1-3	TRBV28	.	CASSPRDRPTGNTIYF	TGTGCCAGCAGTCCCCGGGACAGACCAACTGGAAACACCATATATTTT
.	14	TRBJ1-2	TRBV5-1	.	CASRSPGVNYGYTF	TGCGCCAGCAGAAGCCCAGGGGTGAACTATGGCTACACCTTC
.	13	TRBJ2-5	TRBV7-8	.	CASSSSRLGTQYF	TGTGCCAGCAGCTCCAGCAGACTCGGGACCCAGTACTTC
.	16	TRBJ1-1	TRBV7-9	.	CASNSNTGFTYTEAFF	TGTGCCAGCAACTCTAATACAGGGTTTACGTACACTGAAGCTTTCTTT
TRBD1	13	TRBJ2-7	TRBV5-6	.	CASSGQGPYEQYF	TGTGCCAGCAGCGGACAGGGGCCCTACGAGCAGTACTTC
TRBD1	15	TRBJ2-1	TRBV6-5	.	CASSSTWTGGNEQFF	TGTGCCAGCAGTTCTACGTGGACAGGGGGCAATGAGCAGTTCTTC
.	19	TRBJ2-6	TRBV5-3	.	CARSRAWRRGVGGANVLTF	TGTGCCAGAAGTAGGGCCTGGCGCAGGGGGGTGGGTGGGGCCAACGTCCTGACTTTC
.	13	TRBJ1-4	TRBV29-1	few	CSVPTGGNEKLFF	TGCAGCGTCCCGACTGGTGGTAATGAAAAACTGTTTTTT
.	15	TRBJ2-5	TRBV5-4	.	CASSLDGGLQETQYF	TGTGCCAGCAGCTTGGACGGGGGACTGCAAGAGACCCAGTACTTC
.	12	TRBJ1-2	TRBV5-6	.	CASSTTGYGYTF	TGTGCCAGCAGCACGACGGGCTATGGCTACACCTTC
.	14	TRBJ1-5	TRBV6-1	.	CASSIHDRNQPQHF	TGTGCCAGCAGTATCCACGATCGGAATCAGCCCCAGCATTTT
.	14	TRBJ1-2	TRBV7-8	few	CASSLVVLSYGYTF	TGTGCCAGCAGCTTAGTAGTACTGTCCTATGGCTACACCTTC
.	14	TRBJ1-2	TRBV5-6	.	CASSPGEVMGGYTF	TGTGCCAGCAGCCCCGGTGAGGTGATGGGTGGCTACACCTTC
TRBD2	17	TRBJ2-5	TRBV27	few	CASSSSGGLAGVETQYF	TGTGCCAGCAGTTCCTCCGGAGGACTAGCGGGAGTTGAGACCCAGTACTTC
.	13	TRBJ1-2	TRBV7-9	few	CASSFPVTYGYTF	TGTGCCAGCAGCTTTCCAGTCACCTATGGCTACACCTTC
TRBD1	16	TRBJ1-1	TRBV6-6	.	CASSTSRTGGSTEAFF	TGTGCCAGCAGCACGAGCCGTACAGGGGGGAGCACTGAAGCTTTCTTT
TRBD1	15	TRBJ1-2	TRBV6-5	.	CASSQDRGPGNGYTF	TGTGCCAGCAGTCAGGACAGGGGGCCGGGGAATGGCTACACCTTC
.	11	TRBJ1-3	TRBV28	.	CASRRQNTIYF	TGTGCCAGCAGGCGGCAAAACACCATATATTTT
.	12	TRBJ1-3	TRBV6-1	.	CAGGSSGNTIYF	TGTGCCGGAGGGAGCTCTGGAAACACCATATATTTT
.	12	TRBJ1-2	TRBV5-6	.	CASSTDSYGYTF	TGTGCCAGCAGCACTGACAGCTATGGCTACACCTTC
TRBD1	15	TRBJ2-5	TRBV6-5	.	CASSYHDREQETQYF	TGTGCCAGCAGTTACCACGACAGGGAACAAGAGACCCAGTACTTC
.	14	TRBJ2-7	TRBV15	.	CATSSDDRSHEQYF	TGTGCCACCAGCAGTGATGACAGGAGCCACGAGCAGTACTTC
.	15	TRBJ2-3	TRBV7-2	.	CASSPGWPLADTQYF	TGTGCCAGCAGCCCTGGTTGGCCTTTGGCAGATACGCAGTATTTT